The next 15 T cell receptor beta chains were all read from a single sample in a study of lymphopenia after photon versus proton radiotherapy. Clones were read by immunoSEQ multiplex PCR, and TCRdb kept only the in-frame ones, dropping some. The repertoire has some 70,000 clones, 80% to 90% of them found once; the top ten carry approximately 10%. The input for sequencing was peripheral blood, taken from a patient treated with proton-based radiotherapy. The receptors here all came from a man at least 80 years old with esophageal cancer.

The chain's CDR3 is CASSMLGPEGPYGYTF. For the CDR3, the DNA is TGCGCCAGCAGCATGCTAGGACCCGAGGGTCCTTATGGCTACACCTTC. The chain couples TRBV4-3 to TRBJ1-2; D is ambiguous. The CDR3 consists of 16 residues. Trimming removed 5 bases from V and 5 bases from J, with 21 bases in between. Germline-derived CDR1 and CDR2 are LGHNA and YSLEER.

This clone was detected once. The rearrangement joins TRBV5-8 to TRBJ2-2, with TRBD2 as a possible D gene (5 bases). The CDR3 has 13 residues. Germline V gene data show CDR1 as SGHTS and CDR2 as YDEGEE. V lost 5 bases and J lost 5, with 10 bases in between. The CDR3 DNA reads TGTGCCAGCAGATTTAGAGGGACCGGGGAGCTGTTTTTT. Translating it yields CASRFRGTGELFF. Drawing the rest from reference TRBV5-8 and TRBJ2-2, the complete variable domain is EAGVTQSPTHLIKTRGQQATLRCSPISGHTSVYWYQQALGLGLQFLLWYDEGEERNRGNFPPRFSGRQFPNYSSELNVNALELEDSALYLCASRFRGTGELFFGEGSRLTVL.

The chain recombines TRBV6-1 with TRBJ1-1; D unclear. There are 11 residues in the CDR3. Germline V gene lookup returns CDR1 MNHNS and CDR2 SASEGT. The CDR3 reads CTVVGRTEAFF. The CDR3, as DNA: TGTACGGTGGTAGGTCGCACTGAAGCTTTCTTT.

Concerning this clone: At the DNA level, this CDR3 is encoded by other sequences in the same sample as well. The chain couples TRBV5-1 to TRBJ1-2; the D is unclear. The CDR3 covers 14 residues. V was clipped by 0 bases and J by 2 bases, with 8 bases between them. Germline values: CDR1 SGHRS, CDR2 YFSETQ. The CDR3 DNA reads TGCGCCAGCAGCTTGGAGTCCCCGAACTATGGCTACACCTTC. This sequence encodes CASSLESPNYGYTF.

This chain links TRBV5-1 with TRBJ2-5, with 10 bases lining up with TRBD1. Germline V lookup: CDR1 SGHRS, CDR2 YFSETQ. The CDR3 runs to 16 residues. After removal of 4 bases from V and 4 bases from J, the junction contained 10 bases not matched to a gene. The CDR3 DNA reads TGCGCCAGCAGCCCCCGGGGGACAGGGGATCGAGAGACCCAGTACTTC. Residues: CASSPRGTGDRETQYF.

The chain couples TRBV5-1 to TRBJ2-3; 12 bases are shared with TRBD2. The germline gives CDR1 SGHRS, CDR2 YFSETQ. This CDR3 comprises 15 residues. With V trimmed by 8 bases and J by 2 bases, 6 bases remained unmatched. The CDR3 DNA follows: TGCGCCAGTCGGACTAGCGGGGCCCACACAGATACGCAGTATTTT. Residues: CASRTSGAHTDTQYF.

The V and J genes are TRBV6-4 and TRBJ1-6; possibly TRBD1 for D (6 bases). Between the trimmed V and J ends, which lost 3 bases and 7 bases, there was a span of 7 bases. Germline CDR1 and CDR2: MRHNA and SNTAGT. CDR3 length: 13 residues. The CDR3, as DNA: TGTGCCAGCAGTGAGGGGGCCAATTCACCCCTCCACTTT. Translated, it gives CASSEGANSPLHF.

The chain is built from TRBV6-1 and TRBJ2-2; D is ambiguous. Germline CDR1 reads MNHNS; CDR2 reads SASEGT. With 6 bases removed from V and 4 bases from J, the gap between germline ends came to 9 bases. The CDR3 extends over 13 amino acids. In DNA form, the CDR3 reads TGTGCCAGCAGGGGCCGCGGCACCGGGGAGCTGTTTTTT. This encodes CASRGRGTGELFF.

This chain joins TRBV7-8 and TRBJ1-1; D is unclear. This CDR3 contains 14 residues. Germline lookup yields CDR1 SGHVS and CDR2 FQNEAQ. The V gene lost 4 bases and the J gene lost 1 base, with 10 bases spanning the gap. CDR3 region: CASSSTRQNTEAFF. The DNA of the CDR3 is TGTGCCAGCAGCTCAACAAGACAGAACACTGAAGCTTTCTTT.

This chain joins TRBV18 and TRBJ1-4; D is unresolved. This CDR3 comprises 13 residues. CDR1 is KGHSH and CDR2 is LQKENI in the germline V gene. The V and J ends lost 8 bases and 4 bases respectively, with 11 bases between them. The CDR3 here is CASTSRNNEKLFF. CDR3 nucleotide sequence: TGTGCCAGCACCTCACGAAATAATGAAAAACTGTTTTTT.

The chain recombines TRBV18 with TRBJ1-1; a weak D match, TRBD1 (5 bases). Germline CDR1 reads KGHSH; CDR2 reads LQKENI. This CDR3 has 12 residues. The V and J ends lost 2 bases and 8 bases respectively, with 9 bases between them. CDR3 DNA: TGTGCCAGCTCACCAATGACAGAAGAAGCTTTCTTT. Translating gives CASSPMTEEAFF. The full variable domain, completed using reference TRBV18 and TRBJ1-1, is NAGVMQNPRHLVRRRGQEARLRCSPMKGHSHVYWYRQLPEEGLKFMVYLQKENIIDESGMPKERFSAEFPKEGPSILRIQQVVRGDSAAYFCASSPMTEEAFFGQGTRLTVV.

This chain joins TRBV10-3 and TRBJ1-2; weak D call: TRBD1 (5 bases). Trimming took off 11 bases at V and 3 bases at J, with 16 bases between the two ends. CDR1 and CDR2 (germline): ENHRY, SYGVKD. CDR3 length: 13 amino acids. The CDR3 sequence: CASQRGADYGYTF. CDR3 sequence (DNA): TGTGCCTCCCAGCGCGGGGCGGACTATGGCTACACCTTC.

The V and J genes are TRBV11-2 and TRBJ2-5, with 9 bases aligning to TRBD1. The germline gives CDR1 SGHAT, CDR2 FQNNGV. J was trimmed by 2 bases and V by 4 bases; bases with no gene match: 8. CDR3 size: 16 residues. CDR3 bases: TGTGCCAGCAGCTCAAGGGGACAGGGAGGGCAAGAGACCCAGTACTTC. This gives the protein CASSSRGQGGQETQYF.

The rearrangement uses TRBV7-8 and TRBJ2-3; D not certain. V lost 4 bases and J 0 bases, leaving 11 bases between the germline ends. The CDR3 consists of 15 residues. Looked up from germline, CDR1 is SGHVS and CDR2 is FQNEAQ. CDR3 DNA sequence: TGTGCCAGCAGCTACGACCTTCCTAGCACAGATACGCAGTATTTT. It is translated as CASSYDLPSTDTQYF.

The chain is built from TRBV7-2 and TRBJ2-7; 8 nucleotides agree with TRBD1. Germline V gene data show CDR1 as SGHTA and CDR2 as FQGNSA. CDR3 length: 14 residues. Germline trimming cut 4 bases from V and 4 bases from J; bases unmatched to any gene: 6. CDR3 region: CASSSSGQEYEQYF. In DNA, the CDR3 is TGTGCCAGCAGCTCCTCGGGACAGGAATACGAGCAGTACTTC.